This T cell receptor beta chain was identified in a study of identical twins. This CDR3 is 16 amino acids long. Trimming removed 2 bases from V and 2 bases from J; junction bases left unmatched: 8. Germline V gives CDR1 DFQATT, CDR2 SNEGSKA (reference sequence). TCRdb reprocessed the 5' RACE reads with MiXCR, giving one entry per CDR3 protein. Of about 490,000 distinct CDR3 sequences listed, roughly 15% were seen once; the top ten hold roughly 0.43%. A further study also used this sample, focusing on yellow fever vaccine responses in identical twins. That investigation notes: As reported, the vaccine T cell response of twins seemed partly convergent and partly personalized.

The chain couples TRBV20-1 to TRBJ2-1; 8 bases match TRBD1. The receptor was isolated from a young woman in good health. Material: CD4+ T cells sorted from blood. DNA for the CDR3: TGCAGTGCTAGAATCCGGGACAGGTTCACCTACAATGAGCAGTTCTTC. Its protein is CSARIRDRFTYNEQFF.